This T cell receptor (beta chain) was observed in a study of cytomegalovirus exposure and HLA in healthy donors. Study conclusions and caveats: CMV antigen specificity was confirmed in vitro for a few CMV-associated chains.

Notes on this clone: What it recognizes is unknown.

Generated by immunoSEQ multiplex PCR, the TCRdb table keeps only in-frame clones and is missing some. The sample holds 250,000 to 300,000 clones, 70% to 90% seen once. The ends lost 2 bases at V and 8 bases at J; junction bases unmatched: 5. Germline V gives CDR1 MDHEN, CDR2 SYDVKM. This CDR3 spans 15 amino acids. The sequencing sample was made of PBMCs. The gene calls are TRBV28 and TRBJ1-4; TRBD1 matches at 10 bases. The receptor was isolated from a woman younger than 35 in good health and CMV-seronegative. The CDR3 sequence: CASSLPTGGEEKLFF. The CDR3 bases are TGTGCCAGCAGTTTACCGACAGGGGGCGAGGAAAAACTGTTTTTT.